This T cell receptor (beta chain) was obtained from a study of ipilimumab plus nivolumab after autologous stem cell transplantation. Looking at the study overall: Typical patient got roughly 5 ipilimumab doses and roughly eight nivolumab doses (median). Study-wide results and caveats: TCR repertoire, Treg phenotype and gut microbiota reportedly support more study of this approach.

This clone was found a few times. The antigen is not known. V was pared by 4 bases and J by 2 bases, with 13 bases of the junction left unmatched. Germline V lookup: CDR1 LNHDA, CDR2 SQIVND (reference sequence). The CDR3 consists of 17 residues. Clones were read by immunoSEQ multiplex PCR, and TCRdb kept only the in-frame ones, dropping some. The top ten clones hold roughly a tenth of a sample with more than 13,000 clones, 65% to 75% of them seen once. Checkpoint therapy with ipilimumab 1 mg/kg began 14 to 28 days after transplant. Patients received nivolumab 3 mg/kg at weeks 1, 4, 7, 10, then fortnightly to week 26.

The V gene is TRBV19, the J gene TRBJ1-2, with 7 bases identical to TRBD1. The input for sequencing was PBMCs, taken in a trial of ipilimumab plus nivolumab as post-transplant consolidation. This TCR was recovered from a male donor with primary mediastinal lymphoma. Written as DNA, the CDR3 is TGTGCCAGTAGTACCGGATCCAGGACAGGACTAAACTATGGCTACACCTTC. Amino acids: CASSTGSRTGLNYGYTF.